Described below is a single T cell receptor beta chain sequence and its context. Its antigen is as yet unknown. TCRdb's copy holds only in-frame clones and misses some; the assay was immunoSEQ multiplex PCR. The data contain 70,000 to 95,000 clones, approximately 83% of them seen just once; the ten biggest clones take up approximately 15%. With V trimmed by 1 base and J by 0 bases, 5 bases remained unmatched. Germline V CDR1 and CDR2: KGHSH, LQKENI. The CDR3 contains 16 residues. These data belong to a study of radiotherapy plus CTLA-4 blockade in lung cancer. Study results and limitations: Increased serum interferon-beta after radiation also reportedly predicted response strongly.

Each patient with chemo-refractory metastatic non-small-cell lung cancer was treated with focal radiation plus CTLA-4 blockade using ipilimumab. This chain links TRBV18 with TRBJ2-7; TRBD1 aligns across 8 bases. The TCR originated in a human donor with non-small cell lung cancer that progressed on radiotherapy plus ipilimumab. The material sequenced was peripheral blood, taken from a patient treated with radiotherapy plus ipilimumab. CDR3 amino acids: CASSPRGDRGSYEQYF. The DNA for the CDR3 is TGTGCCAGCTCACCACGGGGTGACAGGGGCTCCTACGAGCAGTACTTC.